Below are 9 T cell receptor delta chains sequenced from a single sample in a study of gamma-delta T cells after stem cell transplantation. TCRdb fed the RT-PCR reads to CATT. The sample lists 6,500 or so delta-chain clones, around a quarter seen once, with 15% to 20% in the top ten. The sample taken for sequencing was gamma-delta T cells. The receptors originated from a human donor. It is not recorded whose cells these are; they may come from a transplant donor.

As concerns this clone: A clone one base away is much larger, so this may be a read error. This specimen includes other DNA sequences encoding the same CDR3. The chain links TRDV2 to TRDJ3; 8 nucleotides agree with TRDD3. CDR3 length: 23 residues. The germline V gene encodes CDR1 GEAIGNYY and CDR2 EKD. CDR3 protein: CACDTVRSGTGGHSSWDTRQMFF. The CDR3 region has the DNA TGTGCCTGTGACACCGTTAGGAGTGGGACTGGGGGTCACAGCTCCTGGGACACCCGGCAGATGTTTTTC.

By sample share, this clone is medium-sized. The chain couples TRDV2 to TRDJ1; 12 nucleotides match TRDD3. Germline V lookup: CDR1 GEAIGNYY, CDR2 EKD. This CDR3 has 17 amino acids. V trimming: 0 bases; J trimming: 4 bases; junction bases outside the gene matches: 8. The CDR3 nucleotides read TGTGCCTGTGACACCTGGGTACTGGGGGATACAGTCGATAAACTCATCTTT. Encoded protein: CACDTWVLGDTVDKLIF.

V usage is TRDV2 and J usage is TRDJ3; TRDD3 matches 7 bases. The CDR3 is 22 amino acids. Germline CDR1 and CDR2: GEAIGNYY and EKD. V trimming: 0 bases; J trimming: 0 bases; junction bases outside the gene matches: 16. CDR3 sequence reads: CACDTAFVGTGDPSWDTRQMFF. CDR3 in DNA: TGTGCCTGTGACACCGCATTCGTAGGAACTGGGGACCCCTCCTGGGACACCCGACAGATGTTTTTC.

A note on this clone: This likely reflects a read error, since a far larger clone is one base away. The chain links TRDV2 to TRDJ1; 10 bases fit TRDD3. This CDR3 comprises 25 residues. V was pared by 3 bases and J by 2 bases, with 35 bases of the junction left unmatched. Looked up from germline, CDR1 is GEAIGNYY and CDR2 is EKD. CDR3 sequence: CACDPLVGPSGVEGGIRSGTDKLIF. The CDR3 bases are TGTGCCTGTGACCCCCTTGTCGGTCCGTCCGGAGTAGAGGGGGGGATACGCAGCGGGACCGATAAACTCATCTTT.

This clone appeared a few times. With only one base between it and a far larger clone, this is likely a read error. The genes are TRDV2 and TRDJ3; TRDD3 might be the D (5 bases). The CDR3 runs 21 residues. Per the germline V gene, CDR1 is GEAIGNYY and CDR2 is EKD. CDR3 loop: CACDTVIADAAGSWDTRQTFF. Here the CDR3 DNA reads TGTGCCTGTGACACCGTTATAGCCGACGCCGCGGGCTCCTGGGACACCCGACAGACGTTTTTC.

This clone is deemed medium-sized. This chain uses TRDV2 with TRDJ1; 8 bases match TRDD3. CDR1 GEAIGNYY and CDR2 EKD come from the germline V gene. The CDR3 has 15 residues. The V and J ends lost 5 bases and 0 bases, in that order; junction bases with no gene match: 7. The CDR3 DNA reads as TGTGCCTGTGTCCGGCTGGGGGAGTACACCGATAAACTCATCTTT. This encodes CACVRLGEYTDKLIF.

This rearrangement joins TRDV2 to TRDJ1; 11 nucleotides match TRDD3. After removal of 3 bases from V and 2 bases from J, the junction contained 7 bases not matched to a gene. The length of the CDR3 is 16 residues. Germline-derived CDR1 and CDR2 are GEAIGNYY and EKD. CDR3 DNA sequence: TGTGCCTGTGACCCACTGGGGGATAAAGGGACCGATAAACTCATCTTT. This translates into CACDPLGDKGTDKLIF.

The V call is TRDV2, the J call TRDJ1; the D gene is possibly TRDD3 (6 bases). The ends were cut back, 3 bases at V and 0 bases at J, with 16 bases in the middle. The CDR3 is made up of 16 amino acids. Germline-derived CDR1 and CDR2 are GEAIGNYY and EKD. The DNA of the CDR3 is TGTGCCTGTGACTTACTGGGCCTTGGAGACACCGATAAACTCATCTTT. Its translation is CACDLLGLGDTDKLIF.

This clone was detected a few times. TCRdb's entry gives the protein of a much larger clone, which mismatches this DNA's translation at residue 3, likely from a read error; the protein reported here is translated from the DNA. This sequence joins TRDV2 and TRDJ1; TRDD3 matches at 10 bases. Germline V gene sequence: CDR1 GEAIGNYY, CDR2 EKD. The CDR3 sequence is 19 residues long. In nucleotides, the CDR3 is TGTGCCCGTGACGGCCCCTTGGAAACTGGGGGATCCTACACCGATAAACTCATCTTT. Translated: CARDGPLETGGSYTDKLIF.